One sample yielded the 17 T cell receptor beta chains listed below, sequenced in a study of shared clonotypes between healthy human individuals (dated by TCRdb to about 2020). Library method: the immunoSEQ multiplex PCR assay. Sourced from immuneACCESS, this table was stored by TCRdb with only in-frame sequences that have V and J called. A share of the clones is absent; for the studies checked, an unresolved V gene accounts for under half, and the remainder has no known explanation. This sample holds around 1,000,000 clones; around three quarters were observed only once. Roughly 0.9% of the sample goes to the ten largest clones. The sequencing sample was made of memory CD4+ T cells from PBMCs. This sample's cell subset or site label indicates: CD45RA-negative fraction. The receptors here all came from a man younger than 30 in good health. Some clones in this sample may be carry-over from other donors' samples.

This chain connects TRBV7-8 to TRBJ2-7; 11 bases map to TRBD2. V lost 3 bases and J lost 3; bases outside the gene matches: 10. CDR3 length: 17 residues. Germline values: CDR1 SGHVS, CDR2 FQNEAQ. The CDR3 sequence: CASSFVPTSGKIYEQYF. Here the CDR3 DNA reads TGTGCCAGCAGCTTCGTCCCGACTAGCGGGAAAATCTACGAGCAGTACTTC. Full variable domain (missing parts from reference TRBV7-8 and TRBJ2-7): GAGVSQSPRYKVAKRGQDVALRCDPISGHVSLFWYQQALGQGPEFLTYFQNEAQLDKSGLPSDRFFAERPEGSVSTLKIQRTQQEDSAVYLCASSFVPTSGKIYEQYFGPGTRLTVT.

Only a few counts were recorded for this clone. The CDR3 protein is CASSRGTTGINIQYF. The CDR3 DNA reads TGTGCCAGCAGTAGAGGGACAACCGGAATCAACATTCAGTACTTC. The chain carries TRBV11-2 and TRBJ2-4; a possible D gene is TRBD1 (6 bases). V lost 6 bases to trimming and J lost 7 bases, with 19 bases between them. The CDR3 extends over 15 amino acids. Germline lookup yields CDR1 SGHAT and CDR2 FQNNGV.

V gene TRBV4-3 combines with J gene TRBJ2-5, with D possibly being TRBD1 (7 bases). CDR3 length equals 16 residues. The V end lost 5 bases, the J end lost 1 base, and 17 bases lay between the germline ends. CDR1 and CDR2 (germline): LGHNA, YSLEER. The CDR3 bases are TGCGCCAGCAGCGCCCGACAGGGACTGGGCCAAGAGACCCAGTACTTC. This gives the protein CASSARQGLGQETQYF.

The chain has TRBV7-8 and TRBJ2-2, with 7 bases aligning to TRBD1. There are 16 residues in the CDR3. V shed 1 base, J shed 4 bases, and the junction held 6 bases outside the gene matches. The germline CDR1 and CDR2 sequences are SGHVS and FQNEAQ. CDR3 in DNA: TGTGCCAGCAGCTTAGGCCCGACAGGGTTCACCGGGGAGCTGTTTTTT. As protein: CASSLGPTGFTGELFF.

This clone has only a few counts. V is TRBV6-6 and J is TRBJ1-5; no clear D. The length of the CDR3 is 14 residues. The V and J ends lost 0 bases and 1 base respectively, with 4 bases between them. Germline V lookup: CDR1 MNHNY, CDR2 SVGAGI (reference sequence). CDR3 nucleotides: TGTGCCAGCAGTTACTCATGGAGCAATCAGCCCCAGCATTTT. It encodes CASSYSWSNQPQHF.

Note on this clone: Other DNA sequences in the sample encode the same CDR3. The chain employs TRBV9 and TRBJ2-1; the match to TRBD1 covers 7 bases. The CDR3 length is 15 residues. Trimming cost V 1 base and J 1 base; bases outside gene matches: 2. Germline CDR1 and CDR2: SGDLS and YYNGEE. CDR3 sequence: CASSVTGDSYNEQFF. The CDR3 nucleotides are TGTGCCAGCAGCGTAACAGGGGATTCCTACAATGAGCAGTTCTTC.

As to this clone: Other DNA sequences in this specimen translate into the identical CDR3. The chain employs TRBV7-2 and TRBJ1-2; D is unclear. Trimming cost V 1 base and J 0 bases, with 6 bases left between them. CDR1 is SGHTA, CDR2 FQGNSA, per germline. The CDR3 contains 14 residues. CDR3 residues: CASSLGGSNYGYTF. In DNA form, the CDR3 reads TGTGCCAGCAGCTTAGGGGGTTCTAACTATGGCTACACCTTC. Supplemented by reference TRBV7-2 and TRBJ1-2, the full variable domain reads GAGVSQSPSNKVTEKGKDVELRCDPISGHTALYWYRQSLGQGLEFLIYFQGNSAPDKSGLPSDRFSAERTGGSVSTLTIQRTQQEDSAVYLCASSLGGSNYGYTFGSGTRLTVV.

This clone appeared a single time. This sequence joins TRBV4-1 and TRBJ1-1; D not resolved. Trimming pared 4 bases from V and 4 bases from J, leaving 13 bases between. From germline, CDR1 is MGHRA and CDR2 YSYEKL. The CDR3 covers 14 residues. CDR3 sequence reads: CASSRWPRSTEAFF. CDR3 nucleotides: TGCGCCAGCAGCCGGTGGCCTCGGTCCACTGAAGCTTTCTTT.

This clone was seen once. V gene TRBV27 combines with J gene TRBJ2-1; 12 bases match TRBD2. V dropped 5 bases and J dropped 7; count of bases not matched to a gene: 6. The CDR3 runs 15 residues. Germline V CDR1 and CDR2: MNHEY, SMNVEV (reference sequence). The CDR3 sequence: CASSLAGGPRNEQFF. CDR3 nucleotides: TGTGCCAGCAGTCTAGCGGGAGGGCCTCGGAATGAGCAGTTCTTC.

Written as DNA, the CDR3 is TGTGCCAGCAGCTTAGCCCCGGGACTAGCGGGGGGTTTCGCCGGGACCCAGTACTTC. Encoded protein: CASSLAPGLAGGFAGTQYF. This chain connects TRBV7-3 to TRBJ2-5; 15 nucleotides match TRBD2. The CDR3 loop spans 19 amino acids. Germline CDR1 and CDR2: SGHTA and FQGTGA. V shed 2 bases and J 7 bases; nucleotides not matched to a gene: 14.

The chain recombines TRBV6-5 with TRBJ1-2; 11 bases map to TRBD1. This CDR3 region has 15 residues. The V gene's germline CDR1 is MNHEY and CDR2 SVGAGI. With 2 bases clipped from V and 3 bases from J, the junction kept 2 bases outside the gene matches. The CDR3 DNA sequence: TGTGCCAGCAGTTACGGGGGACAGGGGGACTATGGCTACACCTTC. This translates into CASSYGGQGDYGYTF.

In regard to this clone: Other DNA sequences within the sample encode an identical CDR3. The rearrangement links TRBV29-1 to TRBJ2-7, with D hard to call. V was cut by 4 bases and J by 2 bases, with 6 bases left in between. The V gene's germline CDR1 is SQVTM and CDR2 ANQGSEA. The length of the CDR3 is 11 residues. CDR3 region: CSVGGTYEQYF. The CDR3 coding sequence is TGCAGCGTTGGCGGTACCTACGAGCAGTACTTC.

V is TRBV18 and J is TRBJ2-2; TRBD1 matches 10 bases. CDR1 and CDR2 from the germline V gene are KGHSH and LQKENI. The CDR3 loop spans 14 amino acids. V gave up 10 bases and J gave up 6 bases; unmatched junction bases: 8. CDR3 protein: CATSGQGTAGELFF. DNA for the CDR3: TGTGCCACCTCGGGACAGGGGACGGCCGGGGAGCTGTTTTTT.

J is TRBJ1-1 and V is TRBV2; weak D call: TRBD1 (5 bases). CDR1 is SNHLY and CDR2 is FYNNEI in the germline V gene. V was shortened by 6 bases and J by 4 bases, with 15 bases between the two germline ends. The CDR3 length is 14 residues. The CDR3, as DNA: TGTGCCAGCAGGAGGGGCTTTGGAGGCACTGAAGCTTTCTTT. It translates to CASRRGFGGTEAFF.

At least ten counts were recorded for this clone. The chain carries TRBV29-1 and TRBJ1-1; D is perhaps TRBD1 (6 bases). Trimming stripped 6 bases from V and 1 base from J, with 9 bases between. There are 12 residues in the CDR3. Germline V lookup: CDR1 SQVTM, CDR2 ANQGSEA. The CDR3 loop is CSVRDTNTEAFF. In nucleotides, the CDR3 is TGCAGCGTACGGGACACGAACACTGAAGCTTTCTTT.

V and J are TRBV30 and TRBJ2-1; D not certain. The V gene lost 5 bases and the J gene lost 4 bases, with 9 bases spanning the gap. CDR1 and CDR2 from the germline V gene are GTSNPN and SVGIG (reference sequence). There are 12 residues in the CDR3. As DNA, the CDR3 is TGTGCCTGGGGTACCTTATACAATGAGCAGTTCTTC. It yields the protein CAWGTLYNEQFF.

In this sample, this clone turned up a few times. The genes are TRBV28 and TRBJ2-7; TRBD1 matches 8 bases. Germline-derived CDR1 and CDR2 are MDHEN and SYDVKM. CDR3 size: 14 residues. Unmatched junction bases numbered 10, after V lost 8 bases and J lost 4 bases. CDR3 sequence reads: CASGMGQGAYEQYF. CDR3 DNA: TGTGCCAGCGGAATGGGCCAGGGGGCTTACGAGCAGTACTTC.